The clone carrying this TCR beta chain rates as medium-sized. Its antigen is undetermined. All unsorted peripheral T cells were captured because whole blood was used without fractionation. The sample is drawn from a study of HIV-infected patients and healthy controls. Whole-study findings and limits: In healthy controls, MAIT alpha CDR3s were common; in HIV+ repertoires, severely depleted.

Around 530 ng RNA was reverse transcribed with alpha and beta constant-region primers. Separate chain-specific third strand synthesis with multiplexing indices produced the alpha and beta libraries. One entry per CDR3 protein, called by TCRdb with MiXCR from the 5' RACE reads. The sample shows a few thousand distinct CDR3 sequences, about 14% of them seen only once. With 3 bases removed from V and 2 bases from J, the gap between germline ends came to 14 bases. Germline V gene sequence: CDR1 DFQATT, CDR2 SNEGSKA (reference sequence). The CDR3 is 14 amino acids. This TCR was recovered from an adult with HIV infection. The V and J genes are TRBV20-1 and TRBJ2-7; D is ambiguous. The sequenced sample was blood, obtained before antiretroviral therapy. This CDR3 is CSASVALQPYEQYF. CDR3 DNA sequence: TGCAGTGCTAGCGTAGCACTCCAGCCCTACGAGCAGTACTTC.